These T cell receptor beta chains were read from a single sample in a study of cytomegalovirus exposure and HLA in healthy donors. Profiled with immunoSEQ multiplex PCR; TCRdb holds only in-frame clones, not every one. The top ten hold 4.5% to 6.5% of the sample, which has about 140,000 clones, over 70% seen once. Sequences were obtained from PBMCs. Receptor source: a male donor in good health and CMV-seronegative. CDR3s include the opening cysteine and the closing phenylalanine or tryptophan. The D gene is left open where the match is weak. Not every row has a clone size; where given, it reads once, few, many or a size class.

j_call v_call d_call clone_size cdr3_nt cdr3_aa
TRBJ2-3 TRBV6-6 TRBD2 . TGTGCCAGCACCCCTAGCGGGGCAGATACGCAGTATTTT CASTPSGADTQYF
TRBJ2-7 TRBV7-2 . . TGTGCCAGCAGCTTGGACAGCGCCTACGAGCAGTACTTC CASSLDSAYEQYF
TRBJ2-7 TRBV5-5 TRBD1 . TGTGCCAGCAGCATATGGACAGGGAGTAGCGAGCAGTACTTC CASSIWTGSSEQYF
TRBJ2-1 TRBV6-1 TRBD1 . TGTGCCAGCAGTTCCTGGACAGGGGTGGGCAATGAGCAGTTCTTC CASSSWTGVGNEQFF
TRBJ1-4 TRBV5-6 TRBD1 . TGTGCCAGCAGCTTATATGGACAGGGACCAAATGAAAAACTGTTTTTT CASSLYGQGPNEKLFF
TRBJ2-1 TRBV27 TRBD2 . TGTGCCAGCAGTTTAGTAGCGGGGCCCTACAATGAGCAGTTCTTC CASSLVAGPYNEQFF
TRBJ1-1 TRBV9 . . TGTGCCAGCAGCGTAGAGAGTGTGAACACTGAAGCTTTCTTT CASSVESVNTEAFF
TRBJ2-3 TRBV7-8 . . TGTGCCAGCAGCTTACTTAGTCCCTTAGCCACAGATACGCAGTATTTT CASSLLSPLATDTQYF
TRBJ1-4 TRBV6-6 TRBD1 . TGTGCCAGCAGTCAACAGGGGGCGCATGAAAAACTGTTTTTT CASSQQGAHEKLFF
TRBJ1-2 TRBV11-2 TRBD1 . TGTGCCAGCAGCTTGGAACAGGGGGCTGGTGGCTACACCTTC CASSLEQGAGGYTF
TRBJ2-1 TRBV11-2 TRBD1 few TGTGCCAGCAGACTATCGGCACAGGGGATCTACAATGAGCAGTTCTTC CASRLSAQGIYNEQFF
TRBJ1-2 TRBV7-2 TRBD1 . TGTGCCAGCAGCGGTGACAGGGCAGCTAACTATGGCTACACCTTC CASSGDRAANYGYTF
TRBJ2-7 TRBV9 TRBD2 . TGTGCCAGCAGCGCTTCTAGCGGCTACGAGCAGTACTTC CASSASSGYEQYF
TRBJ2-3 TRBV30 TRBD2 . TGTGCCTGGAGTGTACGAACTAGCGGGCGTGGCGATACGCAGTATTTT CAWSVRTSGRGDTQYF
TRBJ2-2 TRBV7-2 . few TGTGCCAGCAGCCCGAGAGGCGCGTTTATCGGAGACACCGGGGAGCTGTTTTTT CASSPRGAFIGDTGELFF
TRBJ2-7 TRBV2 . . TGTGCCAGCAGGGATGAGGGTCCAGTCTGGTACGAGCAGTACTTC CASRDEGPVWYEQYF
TRBJ1-5 TRBV5-6 . once TGTGCCAGCAGCTTGGGGGCAGGCGATCAGCCCCAGCATTTT CASSLGAGDQPQHF
TRBJ1-1 TRBV6-6 . . TGTGCCAGCAGCCCTAGCCCGGGGGTAACTGAAGCTTTCTTT CASSPSPGVTEAFF
TRBJ2-2 TRBV11-2 TRBD2 . TGTGCCAGCAGCTTAGCCGGGGGGGCCCGTATCGGGGAGCTGTTTTTT CASSLAGGARIGELFF
TRBJ1-2 TRBV29-1 TRBD1 . TGCAGCGTCTCGGGACAGGGGTACTATGGCTACACCTTC CSVSGQGYYGYTF
TRBJ1-2 TRBV9 TRBD1 . TGTGCCAGCAGCGTTAGGACAGGGGATGGCTACACCTTC CASSVRTGDGYTF
TRBJ1-6 TRBV10-3 TRBD1 . TGTGCCATCAGTGGGGACAGCAATTCACCCCTCCACTTT CAISGDSNSPLHF
TRBJ1-3 TRBV11-2 . . TGTGCCAGCAGCTTAGATCGGGGGGCTTCTGGAAACACCATATATTTT CASSLDRGASGNTIYF
TRBJ2-3 TRBV5-1 . . TGCGCCAGCAGCATTCCTAGCACAGATACGCAGTATTTT CASSIPSTDTQYF
TRBJ2-1 TRBV7-2 . . TGTGCCAGCAGCTTAGAGTCAGATATCTACAATGAGCAGTTCTTC CASSLESDIYNEQFF
TRBJ1-6 TRBV6-5 . . TGTGCCAGCAGGGGGAGCTCCTATAATTCACCCCTCCACTTT CASRGSSYNSPLHF
TRBJ1-3 TRBV5-1 . . TGCGCCAGCAGCTTGACTGTCACAGGGTCTTCCGGAAACACCATATATTTT CASSLTVTGSSGNTIYF
TRBJ1-2 TRBV30 . few TGTGCCTGGTGGGCCAACTATGGCTACACCTTC CAWWANYGYTF
TRBJ2-2 TRBV5-4 TRBD1 . TGTGCCAGCAGCTTTAAACAGGGGGCGCGTGGCACCGGGGAGCTGTTTTTT CASSFKQGARGTGELFF
TRBJ2-1 TRBV7-9 . few TGTGCCAGCAGCTCCTCGACGGCGGAGTCCTACAATGAGCAGTTCTTC CASSSSTAESYNEQFF
TRBJ1-1 TRBV5-1 . once TGCGCCAGCAGCTTGTCACGGGGATTACCGGCTGAAGCTTTCTTT CASSLSRGLPAEAFF
TRBJ1-2 TRBV7-9 . . TGTGCCAGCAGCGCGGGGGGAAACTATGGCTACACCTTC CASSAGGNYGYTF
TRBJ2-2 TRBV7-2 . . TGTGCCAGCAGCTTATCCGCCAGCACCGGGGAGCTGTTTTTT CASSLSASTGELFF
TRBJ1-2 TRBV4-2 . . TGTGCCAGCAGCCACGTAGGGGATCCTAACTATGGCTACACCTTC CASSHVGDPNYGYTF
TRBJ2-2 TRBV28 TRBD1 . TGTGCCAGCTCCCGGGACAGAGGGCCCGGGGAGCTGTTTTTT CASSRDRGPGELFF
TRBJ1-2 TRBV5-5 . . TGTGCCAGCAGCTACGCCCCCCGGGGGGCTAATAACTATGGCTACACCTTC CASSYAPRGANNYGYTF
TRBJ2-1 TRBV5-4 . . TGTGCCAGCAGCCCCCGGCGGCGGGTTGGCAATGAGCAGTTCTTC CASSPRRRVGNEQFF
TRBJ1-6 TRBV7-9 . . TGTGCCAGCAGTCCCCCAAGGGGAGGTTCACCCCTCCACTTT CASSPPRGGSPLHF
TRBJ1-1 TRBV7-6 . once TGTGCCAGCAGCTTAGTGCCGCAGGCCAACACTGAAGCTTTCTTT CASSLVPQANTEAFF
TRBJ2-6 TRBV6-1 . . TGTGCCAGCAGTGCCCAAGGGAGTGGCGGGGCCAACGTCCTGACTTTC CASSAQGSGGANVLTF
TRBJ1-4 TRBV19 TRBD1 . TGTGCCAGTAGTCCCCGGACAGGGCGGAGTGAAAAACTGTTTTTT CASSPRTGRSEKLFF
TRBJ2-2 TRBV9 . . TGTGCCAGCAGCCCAAGGACAGTTCGAGCCGGGGAGCTGTTTTTT CASSPRTVRAGELFF
TRBJ1-2 TRBV18 TRBD1 once TGTGCCAGCTCACGAATGACAGGGGGCACCTATGGCTACACCTTC CASSRMTGGTYGYTF
TRBJ1-1 TRBV9 . . TGTGCCAGCAGCGTAGGGGGCCGGGTCAACACTGAAGCTTTCTTT CASSVGGRVNTEAFF
TRBJ2-7 TRBV7-9 TRBD1 . TGTGCCAGCAGCTTTTTGTCCGGACAGGCCCACTACGAGCAGTACTTC CASSFLSGQAHYEQYF
TRBJ1-1 TRBV19 . . TGTGCCAGTAGTAAGGGGGATTTGGACAGTATCGCTGAAGCTTTCTTT CASSKGDLDSIAEAFF
TRBJ1-5 TRBV27 . . TGTGCCAGCGGGAGAACAGGGAGCAATCAGCCCCAGCATTTT CASGRTGSNQPQHF
TRBJ2-7 TRBV18 . . TGTGCCAGCTCACCAGTCAGGGAATCCTACGAGCAGTACTTC CASSPVRESYEQYF
TRBJ1-1 TRBV4-1 TRBD1 . TGCGCCAGCAGACACAGCGGGGACAGGGGTCCAACTGAAGCTTTCTTT CASRHSGDRGPTEAFF